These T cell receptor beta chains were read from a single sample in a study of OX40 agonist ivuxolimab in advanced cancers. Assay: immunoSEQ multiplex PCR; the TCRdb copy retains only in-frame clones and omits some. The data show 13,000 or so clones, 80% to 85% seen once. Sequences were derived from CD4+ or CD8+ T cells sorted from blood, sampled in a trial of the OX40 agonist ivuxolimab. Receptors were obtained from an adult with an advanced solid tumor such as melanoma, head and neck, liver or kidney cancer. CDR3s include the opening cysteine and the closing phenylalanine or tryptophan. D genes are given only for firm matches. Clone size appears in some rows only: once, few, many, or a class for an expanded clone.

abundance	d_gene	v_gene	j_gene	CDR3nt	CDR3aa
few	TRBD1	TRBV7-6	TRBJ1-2	TGTGCCAGCAGCCCCCTAGGTCAGGGGGCGGTTGGCTACACCTTC	CASSPLGQGAVGYTF
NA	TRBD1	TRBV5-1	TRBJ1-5	TGCGCCAGCAGTCAGGGGCAGGGGGACCAGCCCCAGCATTTT	CASSQGQGDQPQHF
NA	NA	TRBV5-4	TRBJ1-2	TGTGCCAGCAGTCCGGAGCTGGCGAATTTTAACTATGGCTACACCTTC	CASSPELANFNYGYTF
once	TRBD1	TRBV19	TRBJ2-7	TGTGCCAGTAGTATAGCGACAGGGCGTACCGACGAGCAGTACTTC	CASSIATGRTDEQYF
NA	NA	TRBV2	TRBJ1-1	TGTGCCAGCAGCCAAGAGGTGGGGCCGAACACTGAAGCTTTCTTT	CASSQEVGPNTEAFF
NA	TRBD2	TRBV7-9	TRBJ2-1	TGTGCCAGCAGTTCCGCCTTGGCCAGCGGGAGATACAATGAGCAGTTCTTC	CASSSALASGRYNEQFF
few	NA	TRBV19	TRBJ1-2	TGTGCCAGTAGTATAACTATGGCAGCCTATGGCTACACCTTC	CASSITMAAYGYTF
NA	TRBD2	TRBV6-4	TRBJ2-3	TGTGCCAGCAGCGCCACTAGCGGGGGCGGAGATACGCAGTATTTT	CASSATSGGGDTQYF
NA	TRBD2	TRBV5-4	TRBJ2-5	TGTGCCAGCAGCTTACCCGGGACTAGGGGAGAGACCCAGTACTTC	CASSLPGTRGETQYF
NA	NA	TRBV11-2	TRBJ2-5	TGTGCCAGCAGCTTATATGGGGACGAGACCCAGTACTTC	CASSLYGDETQYF
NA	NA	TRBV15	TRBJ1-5	TGTGCCACCAGCAGCACAGGTGGCAATCAGCCCCAGCATTTT	CATSSTGGNQPQHF
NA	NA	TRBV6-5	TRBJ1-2	TGTGCCAGCAGTTCCCCGGGTTTTGGGGCGGATGGCTACACCTTC	CASSSPGFGADGYTF
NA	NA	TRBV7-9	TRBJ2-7	TGTGCCAGCAGCACGTCGAGGGCAGTAAGGGGTATCGAGCAGTACTTC	CASSTSRAVRGIEQYF
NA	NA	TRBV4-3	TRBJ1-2	TGCGCCAGCAGCCCGTCAGACAGTTCCAACTATGGCTACACCTTC	CASSPSDSSNYGYTF
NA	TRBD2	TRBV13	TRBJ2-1	TGTGCCAGCAGCTTAGGGGAGGGACTATCCGGTGAGCAGTTCTTC	CASSLGEGLSGEQFF
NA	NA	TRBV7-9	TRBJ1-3	TGTGCCAGCAGCTTAGAATCCGGCAGGGGAATAGGAAACACCATATATTTT	CASSLESGRGIGNTIYF
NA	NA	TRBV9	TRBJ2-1	TGTGCCAGTAGCCAGGGCTCCTACAATGAGCAGTTCTTC	CASSQGSYNEQFF
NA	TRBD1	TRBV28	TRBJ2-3	TGTGCCAGCAGTCTGCCGCGTCGGGGACAGAGAGATACGCAGTATTTT	CASSLPRRGQRDTQYF
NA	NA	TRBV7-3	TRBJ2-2	TGTGCCAGCAGCTTAAGCGGGGAGCTGTTTTTT	CASSLSGELFF
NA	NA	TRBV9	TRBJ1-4	TGTGCCAGCAGCGTAGAGGGGGGGCATAATGAAAAACTGTTTTTT	CASSVEGGHNEKLFF
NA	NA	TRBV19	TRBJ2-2	TGTGCCAGTAGTATAGGCTTGGGGGGAGCTACCGGGGAGCTGTTTTTT	CASSIGLGGATGELFF
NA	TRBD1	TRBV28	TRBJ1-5	TGTGCCAGCGGGGGGGACAGGGGCAATCAGCCCCAGCATTTT	CASGGDRGNQPQHF
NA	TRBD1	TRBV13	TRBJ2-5	TGTGCCAGCAGCTTATGGGGACAGACAATTACCCAGTACTTC	CASSLWGQTITQYF
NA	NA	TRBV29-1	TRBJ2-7	TGCAGCGTTGTTCTGGGGAATTACTACGAGCAGTACTTC	CSVVLGNYYEQYF
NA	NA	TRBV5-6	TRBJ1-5	TGTGCCAGCAGCCTCAGGGGCGGCAATCAGCCCCAGCATTTT	CASSLRGGNQPQHF
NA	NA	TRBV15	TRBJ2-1	TGTGCCACCAGCAGACGGACCCCACCTGAGCAGTTCTTC	CATSRRTPPEQFF
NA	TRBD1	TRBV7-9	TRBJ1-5	TGTGCCAGCAGCTCCGGGACAGGGACTCAGCCCCAGCATTTT	CASSSGTGTQPQHF